In its sample, the clone carrying this T cell receptor (beta chain) was seen a few times. The entry originates in a study of T cell repertoires in cytomegalovirus infection. One entry per CDR3 protein, called by TCRdb with MiXCR from the reads. The table includes 230,000 or so distinct CDR3 sequences, about a sixth detected once. Germline CDR1 MDHEN, CDR2 SYDVKM. V was pared by 6 bases and J by 7 bases, with 23 bases between. This CDR3 comprises 16 residues. The gene calls are TRBV28 and TRBJ2-3; D perhaps matches TRBD1 (6 bases). What was sequenced was CD8+ T cells from PBMCs. The sequence was obtained from a human donor in good health (CMV status not recorded). Some clones in this sample may be carry-over from other donors' samples. The CDR3 DNA sequence: TGTGCCAGCAGATTACCCAGGACAGATATTGTGAATACGCAGTATTTT. It yields the protein CASRLPRTDIVNTQYF.